One and the same sample provided the 26 T cell receptor beta chains below, sequenced in a study of blood T cells in healthy people across ages. A second PCR, run for roughly 7 to 11 cycles, used a sample-barcoded 5' primer plus a J-beta primer mix. TCRdb re-analysed the 5' RACE reads in MiXCR, keeping a single row per CDR3 protein. The profile shows a few hundred thousand distinct CDR3 sequences, roughly 27% of them singletons. Sequences were obtained from blood. The receptors come from a woman aged 70-85 years in good health.

The V gene is TRBV5-1, the J gene TRBJ2-5; 7 bases match TRBD1. This CDR3 is built from 13 residues. Trimming took 0 bases from V and 5 from J; bases not matched to a gene: 1. Per germline, CDR1 SGHRS and CDR2 YFSETQ. The DNA of the CDR3 is TGCGCCAGCAGCTTGGAGGGGGCGGAGACCCAGTACTTC. This codes for CASSLEGAETQYF.

This clonotype appeared a few times. The chain recombines TRBV28 with TRBJ2-2; D gene unclear. The V end lost 6 bases, the J end lost 6 bases, and 8 bases lay between the germline ends. The CDR3 is 12 amino acids. Germline assignment: CDR1 MDHEN and CDR2 SYDVKM. This CDR3 is CASRVMAGELFF. The CDR3 DNA sequence: TGTGCCAGCAGGGTTATGGCCGGGGAGCTGTTTTTT.

V is TRBV3-1 and J is TRBJ1-6; D gene unclear. Germline lookup yields CDR1 LGHDT and CDR2 YNNKEL (reference sequence). CDR3 size: 13 residues. Trimming left V 3 bases short and J 6 bases short, with 6 bases between. The CDR3 protein is CASSQVVNSPLHF. The DNA of the CDR3 is TGTGCCAGCAGCCAGGTCGTTAATTCACCCCTCCACTTT.

The V call is TRBV6-2 or TRBV6-3, the J call TRBJ2-7; 8 nucleotides match TRBD1. CDR3 length equals 13 residues. The V gene's germline CDR1 is MNHEY and CDR2 SVGEGT. V was pared by 2 bases and J by 3 bases, with 0 bases of the junction left unmatched. The CDR3 DNA sequence: TGTGCCAGCAGTTACGACAGGGGCTACGAGCAGTACTTC. It encodes CASSYDRGYEQYF.

The rearrangement joins TRBV6-6 to TRBJ1-4; D might be TRBD1 (5 bases). The V and J ends lost 8 bases and 3 bases respectively, with 16 bases between them. CDR3 length equals 15 residues. Germline V gene sequence: CDR1 MNHNY, CDR2 SVGAGI (reference sequence). The CDR3 coding sequence is TGTGCCAGCTCGGGGGGTCTTCTTCCTAATGAAAAACTGTTTTTT. As protein: CASSGGLLPNEKLFF.

This chain joins TRBV5-1 and TRBJ2-5; 10 nucleotides agree with TRBD2. The CDR3 runs 13 residues. Losses at the gene ends were 4 bases for V and 6 bases for J; bases not matched to a gene: 3. The germline V gene has CDR1 SGHRS and CDR2 YFSETQ. CDR3 DNA: TGCGCCAGCAGCCTAGCGGGAGCCCAGACCCAGTACTTC. Protein sequence: CASSLAGAQTQYF.

The chain couples TRBV18 to TRBJ2-1, with a weak D call TRBD2 (6 bases). CDR3 length equals 16 residues. The V gene lost 3 bases and the J gene lost 8 bases, with 20 bases spanning the gap. Germline V CDR1 and CDR2: KGHSH, LQKENI. The CDR3 coding sequence is TGTGCCAGCTCACCTGAAGGACTACCGGGAGTATATGAGCAGTTCTTC. Translated: CASSPEGLPGVYEQFF.

Ten or more counts support this clonotype. The genes are TRBV3-1 and TRBJ2-2; D remains ambiguous. This CDR3 region has 15 residues. CDR1 LGHDT and CDR2 YNNKEL come from the germline V gene (reference sequence). V gave up 6 bases and J gave up 8 bases, with 19 bases separating them. CDR3 nucleotide sequence: TGTGCCAGCAGTTTAGATTACGGAACACCGGGGGAGCTGTTTTTT. Its translation is CASSLDYGTPGELFF. The full variable domain, in which reference TRBV3-1 and TRBJ2-2 provide the parts outside the CDR3, is DTAVSQTPKYLVTQMGNDKSIKCEQNLGHDTMYWYKQDSKKFLKIMFSYNNKELIINETVPNRFSPKSPDKAHLNLHINSLELGDSAVYFCASSLDYGTPGELFFGEGSRLTVL.

This chain joins TRBV24-1 and TRBJ2-5; possible D gene TRBD2, 6 bases. V lost 2 bases and J 4 bases, leaving 7 bases between the germline ends. Germline V gives CDR1 KGHDR, CDR2 SFDVKD. The CDR3 is 13 amino acids. In DNA, the CDR3 is TGTGCCACCAGTGATTCCGGGAGAGAGACCCAGTACTTC. It is translated as CATSDSGRETQYF.

The chain couples TRBV5-1 to TRBJ2-5; TRBD1 agrees at 9 bases. The germline CDR1 and CDR2 sequences are SGHRS and YFSETQ. The CDR3 extends over 17 amino acids. V lost 4 bases and J lost 4; bases outside the gene matches: 14. The CDR3 loop reads CASSPGTGTRPRETQYF. The CDR3 coding sequence is TGCGCCAGCAGCCCCGGGACAGGGACCCGTCCGAGAGAGACCCAGTACTTC.

This clonotype was counted a few times. This rearrangement joins TRBV4-1 to TRBJ2-5, with D perhaps given as TRBD1 or TRBD2 (5 bases each). Trimming removed 2 bases at V and 2 bases at J, with 12 bases between. The CDR3 consists of 15 residues. Germline loops: CDR1 MGHRA, CDR2 YSYEKL. Here the CDR3 reads CASSQTGAGQETQYF. The CDR3 coding sequence is TGCGCCAGCAGCCAAACCGGGGCAGGGCAAGAGACCCAGTACTTC.

Concerning this clonotype itself: A read error may produce the germline difference seen at one junction end. The chain joins TRBV7-2 to TRBJ2-6; D is possibly TRBD1 (5 bases). The V gene's germline CDR1 is SGHTA and CDR2 FQGNSA. The CDR3 totals 16 residues. CDR3 nucleotide sequence: TGTGCCAGCAGCAACTCGAAGGGGTCTGGGGCCAACATCCTGACTTTC. Translating gives CASSNSKGSGANILTF.

The chain is built from TRBV5-5 and TRBJ1-4; 7 nucleotides match TRBD1. After removal of 0 bases from V and 7 bases from J, the junction contained 6 bases not matched to a gene. Germline CDR1 SGHKS, CDR2 YYEKEE (reference sequence). The CDR3 spans 15 residues. The CDR3 reads CASSLGTGESEKLFF. CDR3 in DNA: TGTGCCAGCAGCTTGGGGACAGGCGAGAGTGAAAAACTGTTTTTT.

The rearrangement joins TRBV7-9 to TRBJ2-1; D ambiguous. V was clipped by 5 bases and J by 3 bases, with 20 bases between them. The CDR3 has 17 amino acids. Germline V gene sequence: CDR1 SEHNR, CDR2 FQNEAQ (reference sequence). In DNA form, the CDR3 reads TGTGCCAGCAGCAAGATAGGTGGTCTTCTACTCTACAATGAGCAGTTCTTC. The encoded protein is CASSKIGGLLLYNEQFF.

This clonotype was detected a few times. The CDR3 region is CASSYSAGGWDTQYF. CDR3 coding DNA: TGTGCCAGCAGTTACTCGGCGGGAGGATGGGATACGCAGTATTTT. The chain joins TRBV6-5 to TRBJ2-3, with TRBD2 matching over 8 bases. Germline CDR1 and CDR2: MNHEY and SVGAGI. The CDR3 runs to 15 residues. With 0 bases clipped from V and 6 bases from J, the junction kept 5 bases outside the gene matches.

In this sample, this clonotype turned up a few times. DNA for the CDR3: TGTGCCAGCAGCTTATCGACTAGCGGGAGGTTAGGGTCAGATACGCAGTATTTT. Amino acids: CASSLSTSGRLGSDTQYF. This chain links TRBV7-3 with TRBJ2-3; 13 nucleotides line up with TRBD2. This CDR3 contains 18 residues. Germline V gene lookup returns CDR1 SGHTA and CDR2 FQGTGA. The V segment lost 2 bases and the J segment 4 bases; nucleotides outside the gene matches: 9.

A few counts support this clonotype. This chain links TRBV29-1 with TRBJ2-1; 8 bases match TRBD2. After removal of 4 bases from V and 9 bases from J, the junction contained 2 bases not matched to a gene. Germline CDR1 is SQVTM and CDR2 is ANQGSEA. This CDR3 region has 11 residues. The CDR3 sequence: CSVGTSSEQFF. The CDR3, as DNA: TGCAGCGTTGGGACTAGCAGTGAGCAGTTCTTC.

The rearrangement links TRBV4-1 to TRBJ2-7, with unresolved D. Germline CDR1 is MGHRA and CDR2 is YSYEKL. The CDR3 is made up of 13 amino acids. Trimming removed 0 bases at V and 2 bases at J, with 5 bases between. The DNA of the CDR3 is TGCGCCAGCAGCCAAGATCGACCCTACGAGCAGTACTTC. Amino acids: CASSQDRPYEQYF.

To note about this clonotype: The junction differs from germline at one of its ends, possibly a read error. V and J are TRBV5-1 and TRBJ2-5, with TRBD2 identical over 15 bases. The J call is in doubt because the DNA end fits TRBJ2-1 better. Germline CDR1 and CDR2: SGHRS and YFSETQ. This CDR3 has 20 residues. CDR3 amino acids: CASSFRTSGRAFSSDNEQFF. CDR3 coding DNA: TGCGCCAGCAGCTTTCGGACTAGCGGGAGGGCCTTCAGCTCCGACAATGAGCAGTTCTTC.

CDR3 residues: CSATGAGAYEQYF. CDR3 nucleotides: TGCAGTGCCACGGGAGCCGGGGCCTACGAGCAGTACTTC. The chain recombines TRBV20-1 with TRBJ2-7; weak D call: TRBD2 (6 bases). The germline gives CDR1 DFQATT, CDR2 SNEGSKA (reference sequence). Trimming stripped 6 bases from V and 2 bases from J, with 14 bases between. This CDR3 region has 13 residues.

This clonotype was counted ten times or more. CDR3 DNA: TGCGCCAGCAGCTCGTCAGGGTCCTACGAGCAGTACTTC. This gives the protein CASSSSGSYEQYF. The chain combines TRBV5-1 with TRBJ2-7; D is perhaps TRBD1 (5 bases). The CDR3 length is 13 residues. V shed 3 bases and J shed 1 base, with 8 bases lying between them. CDR1 and CDR2 from the germline V gene are SGHRS and YFSETQ.

The gene calls are TRBV4-3 and TRBJ2-4; 12 bases fit TRBD2. The CDR3 is 17 residues long. J lost 7 bases, V lost 2 bases, and 9 bases had no gene match. The V gene's germline CDR1 is LGHNA and CDR2 YSLEER. The CDR3 loop is CASSQRRTSGKTNIQYF. The CDR3 coding sequence is TGCGCCAGCAGCCAACGGAGGACTAGCGGGAAAACGAACATTCAGTACTTC.

Remarks on this clonotype: At one end, the junction sequence differs from germline, possibly due to a read error. The chain has TRBV7-7 and TRBJ2-3; D call uncertain. The V gene's germline CDR1 is SSHAT and CDR2 FNYEAQ (reference sequence). The CDR3 runs to 15 residues. The DNA of the CDR3 is TGTGCTAGCAGCCCATTCGGCCGTGGCACAGATACGCAGTATTTT. The encoded protein is CASSPFGRGTDTQYF.

This clonotype was seen more than once but under ten times. The DNA for the CDR3 is TGTGCCAGCAGTTACTGGGTTCACGAGCAGTACTTC. As protein: CASSYWVHEQYF. V gene TRBV6-2 or TRBV6-3 combines with J gene TRBJ2-7; D ambiguous. This CDR3 spans 12 amino acids. Trimming cost V 1 base and J 5 bases, with 6 bases left between them. Germline CDR1 reads MNHEY; CDR2 reads SVGEGT.

The chain carries TRBV20-1 and TRBJ1-5, with a tentative D call TRBD1 (5 bases). The CDR3 has 15 residues. Germline-derived CDR1 and CDR2 are DFQATT and SNEGSKA (reference sequence). The V end lost 0 bases, the J end lost 2 bases, and 11 bases lay between the germline ends. The CDR3 DNA reads as TGCAGTGCTAGAGATCGTGGGGCGGGCAATCAGCCCCAGCATTTT. It translates to CSARDRGAGNQPQHF.

The chain has TRBV4-1 and TRBJ2-5; TRBD1 is a possible D gene (6 bases). Trimming shortened V by 4 bases and J by 5 bases, and 26 bases separated the two germline ends. This CDR3 comprises 18 residues. Germline CDR1 MGHRA, CDR2 YSYEKL. DNA for the CDR3: TGCGCCAGCAGCCCTCAGAAGTTTAACAGGGCCGAAGGGGAGACCCAGTACTTC. It yields the protein CASSPQKFNRAEGETQYF.